The following is a T cell receptor (beta chain) sequence with its context. Its antigen is as yet unknown. As handled by the study authors: ImmunoSEQ junction-only sequences lacked quality scores, so their filtering differed. TCRdb keeps only in-frame clones here, not all; method: immunoSEQ multiplex PCR. V and J calls and clone size are copied from that table; D and trimming were computed from the DNA. The repertoire holds approximately 700,000 clones, with 73% as singletons. This sample stems from a study of shared clonotypes between healthy human individuals. Germline assignment: CDR1 MDHEN and CDR2 SYDVKM. CDR3 length equals 12 residues. The V end lost 5 bases, the J end lost 3 bases, and 7 bases lay between the germline ends. Study-level findings and limits: Limited genetic and exposure-history diversity came from having few donors. On the whole, naive subsets had larger estimated richness than memory subsets had.

This receptor was taken from a woman aged 30 to 39 in good health. The V and J genes are TRBV28 and TRBJ1-2; D remains unclear. Sequenced input: memory CD4+ T cells sorted from blood. As to subset: CD45RA-negative fraction. CDR3 in amino acids: CASSPRDYGYTF. CDR3 nucleotides: TGTGCCAGCAGTCCTCGGGACTATGGCTACACCTTC.